Described below is a single T cell receptor (beta chain) sequence and its context. It has no known antigen specificity. Base qualities are missing; no much larger clone stands one base away. The data were taken from a study of long-term antiretroviral therapy in people with HIV (dated by TCRdb to 2021 to 2024). Turning to the overall study: The earliest samples were collected approximately a decade before the 2015 WHO recommendation for immediate ART, a period when ART was typically delayed until CD4 counts fell. Whether ART initiation and durable HIV suppression were associated with changes in peripheral blood TRB repertoire composition and diversity was tested in a retrospective serial study. The cohort contributed fewer than 200 cryopreserved PBMC samples from around 33 adults with confirmed HIV infection, collected serially over a mean of approximately 6 years (range 1-12). Of the roughly 31 participants with HIV, 10 to 11 were female. Test extractions of a monoclonal T-cell line alongside approximately 36 polyclonal samples showed no cross-contamination during QIAcube processing.

General conclusions and limits of the study: ART initiation was associated with a significant increase in TRB diversity, but diversity stayed significantly below transplant donor controls even after long-term ART. Because PBMC availability was limited, only the TCR beta chain was sequenced, with no alpha chain pairing. Expanded TRB clones identified before ART initiation dominated the repertoire across all time points, though the dominance fluctuated and decreased in many PLHIV after ART. Inferences about post-ART repertoire changes are limited because no data were available on ART adherence, viral resistance or therapy changes. CDR3 length ranges in HIV repertoires were narrower than in controls, and network structure suggested an antigen-experienced repertoire with only a slight naive shift after ART. The samples were dated from about 2004 to 2018, and the ART regimens that were used may be less effective than current ART regimens. Because pre-ART samples had limited cell numbers, unsorted PBMC were profiled rather than sorted CD4+ and CD8+ T cells.

CDR1 and CDR2 are read off the germline V gene (reference sequence) as SGHNT and YYREEE. Trimming accounts for 5 bases at V and 2 bases at J, while the number of junction bases matched to no gene is 11. Reading from cysteine to phenylalanine, the CDR3 counts 18 amino acids. Only the CDR3 portion is preserved as DNA: 54 bases, with reading frame beginning at the first base. To be included, a participant needed at least one PBMC sample from before ART initiation plus at least two post-ART samples. All participants with HIV were treated in the United States of America. Cryopreserved samples of roughly 0.95-10 million PBMC were thawed and washed before DNA extraction. At the time of the earliest PBMC sample, participants with HIV were aged between about 20 and 60 years. PBMC samples from each participant spanned 1-4 timepoints before ART initiation and 2-8 timepoints after ART initiation, with a median of 7 samples. For every participant, serial HIV viral load, CD4+ T-cell count, ART history and demographic data were obtained. Using a Qiagen kit on a QIAcube, genomic DNA was extracted from unsorted PBMC, with samples processed in batches of 12.

Sequencing of the TRB variable region was done with the immunoSEQ hsTCRB v3.0 assay at survey level resolution. The target sequencing depth for TRB was 40,000-50,000 T-cell genomes per sample. TRB libraries were pooled and sequenced on an Illumina MiSeq using a v3 150-cycle kit. Turning to the authors' computational methods: Repertoire analysis was run in R within a reproducible Nextflow workflow that covered QC, data transformation and analysis. LymphoSeq2, an R package for AIRR-Seq data exploration, was used to implement custom analyses. After excluding several samples that yielded fewer than 5000 total TRB sequences, 150 to 200 HIV repertoires remained for analysis. Among the approximately 190 retained HIV repertoires, about 57 were collected before ART initiation and 120 to 130 after ART initiation. Repertoires were downsampled to 5000 TRB nucleotide sequences, and summary statistics were averaged over 100 downsampling iterations. The analysis kept only TRB sequences whose CDR3 regions were at least seven amino acids long. Two measures captured diversity: a Shannon entropy-derived clonality score and the Gini coefficient. In the repertoire networks, any two of the top 5000 CDR3 amino acid sequences were linked whenever the two sequences differed by an edit distance of one. For TRB CDR3 amino acid sequences, GLIPH2 was used to predict antigen specificity groups and MHC restriction. To flag known associations with CMV, EBV, HIV or tissue antigens, CDR3 amino acid sequences were compared against VDJdb and McPAS-TCR. Pre-ART, post-ART and control groups were compared with Wilcoxon signed-rank tests and Holm-Bonferroni correction. TCRdb obtained this table from immuneACCESS and retained in-frame rearrangements with V and J assigned. These tables miss some clones; where compared with another copy, unresolved V genes account for less than half of the shortfall, and the remainder is unexplained. V and J calls and clone size are as listed in that table; D and trimming were resolved from the DNA. For this sample there are about 34,000 clones; approximately 90% appear just once. The ten largest clones represent 10% to 15% of the sample.

The TCR was taken from a man between 18 and 35 years old with HIV. The chain uses TRBV5-4 and TRBJ2-6; TRBD1 agrees with 9 junctional bases. The sample in question was unsorted PBMCs, obtained 1.1 years after starting antiretroviral therapy. The base sequence is TGTGCCAGCAGTTTCGCCGGGACAGGGCTTGCTGGGGCCAACGTCCTGACTTTC. This sequence encodes CASSFAGTGLAGANVLTF.